Presented here are 23 T cell receptor beta chains from one specimen sequenced in a study of blood T cells in healthy people across ages. A second PCR, run for about 7 to 11 cycles, used a sample-barcoded 5' primer plus a J-beta primer mix. One entry per CDR3 protein results from TCRdb running MiXCR on the 5' RACE reads. The table shows around 800,000 distinct CDR3 sequences, with more than 25% occurring only once. The data were also submitted as part of a second study, on T cells of mothers and their children.

What was sequenced was blood. The receptors stem from a boy aged 5-17 years in good health.

This clonotype came up a few times. The rearrangement links TRBV7-3 to TRBJ1-6; 7 bases fit TRBD1. With V trimmed by 2 bases and J by 7 bases, 2 bases remained unmatched. The V gene's germline CDR1 is SGHTA and CDR2 FQGTGA. The CDR3 contains 14 residues. The CDR3 coding sequence is TGTGCCAGCAGCTTAGGGACAGTAAATTCACCCCTCCACTTT. Translation gives CASSLGTVNSPLHF.

The CDR3 loop is CASGAGLAGPQETQYF. CDR3 in DNA: TGTGCTAGTGGCGCTGGACTAGCGGGCCCACAAGAGACCCAGTACTTC. The chain has TRBV12-5 and TRBJ2-5; 11 nucleotides agree with TRBD2. The germline gives CDR1 LGHNT, CDR2 FRNRAP. V lost 6 bases, J lost 2 bases, and 8 bases stayed unmatched. The CDR3 has 16 amino acids.

The chain uses TRBV29-1 and TRBJ1-2; 8 bases fit TRBD1. V lost 1 base and J lost 4; bases outside the gene matches: 8. CDR1 SQVTM and CDR2 ANQGSEA come from the germline V gene. The CDR3 covers 15 residues. Here the CDR3 reads CSVEGDRDRRYGYTF. CDR3 nucleotides: TGCAGCGTTGAAGGGGACCGGGACAGGCGCTATGGCTACACCTTC.

This clonotype has more than one count but fewer than ten. V and J are TRBV10-3 and TRBJ2-5; 12 nucleotides align to TRBD2. The CDR3 is 17 amino acids. Losses at the gene ends were 8 bases for V and 2 bases for J; bases not matched to a gene: 12. Germline V gives CDR1 ENHRY, CDR2 SYGVKD. The CDR3 loop reads CAILDRLAGAPQETQYF. The CDR3 DNA reads as TGTGCCATCCTGGATCGACTAGCGGGGGCCCCTCAAGAGACCCAGTACTTC.

The V and J genes are TRBV5-1 and TRBJ2-7; D possibly corresponds to TRBD2 (7 bases). Trimming took 2 bases from V and 0 from J, leaving 15 bases between them. Germline V CDR1 and CDR2: SGHRS, YFSETQ. The CDR3 has 16 residues. DNA of the CDR3: TGCGCCAGCAGCTTCGGGGGAGGGGGACTCTCCTACGAGCAGTACTTC. Translating it yields CASSFGGGGLSYEQYF.

This clonotype was observed a handful of times. The chain carries TRBV6-5 and TRBJ2-1; 8 nucleotides align to TRBD2. Looked up from germline, CDR1 is MNHEY and CDR2 is SVGAGI. The CDR3 extends over 18 amino acids. The V segment lost 2 bases and the J segment 6 bases; nucleotides outside the gene matches: 15. The CDR3 reads CASSYHVVGTSGFNEQFF. Written as DNA, the CDR3 is TGTGCCAGCAGTTACCATGTCGTCGGGACTAGTGGATTCAATGAGCAGTTCTTC.

V usage is TRBV5-1 and J usage is TRBJ2-3; TRBD2 agrees at 10 bases. After removal of 0 bases from V and 3 bases from J, the junction contained 4 bases not matched to a gene. CDR3 length: 16 residues. The germline gives CDR1 SGHRS, CDR2 YFSETQ. As DNA, the CDR3 is TGCGCCAGCAGCTTGGGGCCTAGCGGGGGAACAGATACGCAGTATTTT. This translates into CASSLGPSGGTDTQYF. Based on the CDR3 plus reference TRBV5-1 and TRBJ2-3, the full variable domain is KAGVTQTPRYLIKTRGQQVTLSCSPISGHRSVSWYQQTPGQGLQFLFEYFSETQRNKGNFPGRFSGRQFSNSRSEMNVSTLELGDSALYLCASSLGPSGGTDTQYFGPGTRLTVL.

The gene calls are TRBV27 and TRBJ1-4; no clear D gene. This CDR3 comprises 13 residues. V lost 3 bases and J 5 bases, leaving 7 bases between the germline ends. CDR1 and CDR2 (germline): MNHEY, SMNVEV (reference sequence). The CDR3 loop is CASSFSGNEKLFF. CDR3 bases: TGTGCCAGCAGTTTCTCAGGCAATGAAAAACTGTTTTTT. The variable domain in full, completed from reference TRBV27 and TRBJ1-4, reads EAQVTQNPRYLITVTGKKLTVTCSQNMNHEYMSWYRQDPGLGLRQIYYSMNVEVTDKGDVPEGYKVSRKEKRNFPLILESPSPNQTSLYFCASSFSGNEKLFFGSGTQLSVL.

This chain joins TRBV5-1 and TRBJ2-2; the D is unclear. Germline V gene lookup returns CDR1 SGHRS and CDR2 YFSETQ. CDR3 length equals 16 residues. V lost 4 bases to trimming and J lost 0 bases, with 13 bases between them. CDR3 DNA sequence: TGCGCCAGCAGCCCCCTGGCAGCCGCGAACACCGGGGAGCTGTTTTTT. Translated, it gives CASSPLAAANTGELFF. The whole variable domain, filled in from reference TRBV5-1 and TRBJ2-2, reads KAGVTQTPRYLIKTRGQQVTLSCSPISGHRSVSWYQQTPGQGLQFLFEYFSETQRNKGNFPGRFSGRQFSNSRSEMNVSTLELGDSALYLCASSPLAAANTGELFFGEGSRLTVL.

V usage is TRBV11-2 and J usage is TRBJ1-2, with a weak D call TRBD1 (5 bases). The CDR3 loop spans 14 amino acids. Germline V gives CDR1 SGHAT, CDR2 FQNNGV. Trimming shortened V by 9 bases and J by 3 bases, and 17 bases separated the two germline ends. The CDR3 DNA sequence: TGTGCCAGGGCCCTGGTCCGGGACTACTATGGCTACACCTTC. As protein: CARALVRDYYGYTF.

A single count supports this clonotype. The chain employs TRBV4-1 and TRBJ1-4, with 8 positions matching TRBD1. The CDR3 spans 15 residues. J was trimmed by 12 bases and V by 6 bases; bases with no gene match: 15. Germline V CDR1 and CDR2: MGHRA, YSYEKL. The CDR3 DNA follows: TGCGCCAGCAGGCTGACAGGGGCCTTCCTCGAAGAACTGTTTTTT. This codes for CASRLTGAFLEELFF.

The chain uses TRBV7-9 and TRBJ2-5; tentatively, D is TRBD2 (5 bases). Near its end, the DNA agrees better with TRBJ2-1, so the J call may be wrong. Germline V gene sequence: CDR1 SEHNR, CDR2 FQNEAQ (reference sequence). CDR3 size: 13 residues. The CDR3 sequence: CASSPSGSNEQFF. The CDR3 DNA sequence: TGTGCCAGCAGCCCGTCGGGATCCAATGAGCAGTTCTTC.

The chain employs TRBV9 and TRBJ1-6, with 8 bases matching TRBD1. Trimming took 0 bases from V and 7 from J; bases not matched to a gene: 3. Per germline, CDR1 SGDLS and CDR2 YYNGEE. CDR3 length: 15 amino acids. CDR3 sequence reads: CASSVGQGANSPLHF. Written as DNA, the CDR3 is TGTGCCAGCAGCGTAGGGCAGGGGGCGAATTCACCCCTCCACTTT.

This chain joins TRBV29-1 and TRBJ2-2; D gene unclear. CDR3 length equals 11 residues. V was trimmed by 1 base and J by 8 bases, leaving 5 bases between them. Germline values: CDR1 SQVTM, CDR2 ANQGSEA. The CDR3 sequence: CSVEGEGELFF. CDR3 nucleotides: TGCAGCGTTGAAGGGGAAGGGGAGCTGTTTTTT.

The V call is TRBV5-6, the J call TRBJ2-1; TRBD1 aligns across 10 bases. The CDR3 is made up of 18 amino acids. CDR1 and CDR2 (germline): SGHDT, YYEEEE. J gave up 1 base and V 4 bases, and 11 bases lay outside the gene matches. Here the CDR3 reads CASSPTMRTGGSYNEQFF. The DNA of the CDR3 is TGTGCCAGCAGCCCCACAATGAGGACAGGGGGTTCCTACAATGAGCAGTTCTTC.

This clonotype appeared many times. The V and J genes are TRBV2 and TRBJ2-5, with TRBD2 matching 14 bases. The length of the CDR3 is 15 residues. From germline, CDR1 is SNHLY and CDR2 FYNNEI. Germline trimming cut 7 bases from V and 1 base from J; bases unmatched to any gene: 2. For the CDR3, the DNA is TGTGCCAGCAATGGACTAGCGGGGGGCCAAGAGACCCAGTACTTC. This codes for CASNGLAGGQETQYF.

The chain is built from TRBV10-3 and TRBJ1-2; TRBD1 matches at 8 bases. J gave up 6 bases and V 2 bases, and 2 bases lay outside the gene matches. The CDR3 consists of 13 residues. The V gene's germline CDR1 is ENHRY and CDR2 SYGVKD. As DNA, the CDR3 is TGTGCCATCAGTGAGGACAGGGGACATGGCTACACCTTC. It is translated as CAISEDRGHGYTF.

In its sample, this clonotype was seen many times. The chain combines TRBV5-1 with TRBJ2-1; a possible D gene is TRBD2 (6 bases). CDR3 size: 13 residues. The ends were cut back, 0 bases at V and 6 bases at J, with 7 bases in the middle. Per germline, CDR1 SGHRS and CDR2 YFSETQ. The CDR3, as DNA: TGCGCCAGCAGCTTGGGACTAGGCAATGAGCAGTTCTTC. This encodes CASSLGLGNEQFF.

V gene TRBV4-1 combines with J gene TRBJ2-6, with no clear D. Trimming stripped 0 bases from V and 2 bases from J, with 5 bases between. Germline V lookup: CDR1 MGHRA, CDR2 YSYEKL. The CDR3 sequence is 15 residues long. The CDR3 bases are TGCGCCAGCAGCCAAGAGAGAACTGGGGCCAACGTCCTGACTTTC. It yields the protein CASSQERTGANVLTF.

V usage is TRBV30 and J usage is TRBJ1-5, with 7 bases that match TRBD1. V shed 3 bases, J shed 0 bases, and the junction held 8 bases outside the gene matches. Germline lookup yields CDR1 GTSNPN and CDR2 SVGIG (reference sequence). This CDR3 spans 16 amino acids. CDR3 residues: CAWRDRRQPSNQPQHF. The CDR3 DNA follows: TGTGCCTGGAGGGACAGGAGGCAACCTAGCAATCAGCCCCAGCATTTT.

This clonotype was observed a handful of times. V is TRBV28 and J is TRBJ1-5; possibly TRBD1 for D (5 bases). The ends were cut back, 2 bases at V and 7 bases at J, with 12 bases in the middle. Germline V gene sequence: CDR1 MDHEN, CDR2 SYDVKM. There are 14 residues in the CDR3. The CDR3 DNA reads as TGTGCCAGCAGTTTAAGGGGATTAGGGCAGCCCCAGCATTTT. Its protein is CASSLRGLGQPQHF.

The genes are TRBV20-1 and TRBJ2-1, with 7 bases aligning to TRBD1. CDR3 length equals 12 residues. After removal of 4 bases from V and 7 bases from J, the junction contained 4 bases not matched to a gene. Germline CDR1 reads DFQATT; CDR2 reads SNEGSKA (reference sequence). CDR3 region: CSAKDRRNEQFF. DNA for the CDR3: TGCAGTGCTAAGGACAGGCGGAATGAGCAGTTCTTC.

The genes are TRBV29-1 and TRBJ2-5; possibly TRBD2 for D (6 bases). V lost 4 bases and J lost 0, with 9 bases in between. Germline CDR1 reads SQVTM; CDR2 reads ANQGSEA. This CDR3 spans 13 amino acids. DNA of the CDR3: TGCAGCGTTGCGGGAGAGAACCAAGAGACCCAGTACTTC. It specifies CSVAGENQETQYF. Together with reference TRBV29-1 and TRBJ2-5, the CDR3 gives the full variable domain: SAVISQKPSRDICQRGTSLTIQCQVDSQVTMMFWYRQQPGQSLTLIATANQGSEATYESGFVIDKFPISRPNLTFSTLTVSNMSPEDSSIYLCSVAGENQETQYFGPGTRLLVL.